The 10 T cell receptor beta chains presented below share a single source sample, sequenced in a study of cytomegalovirus exposure and HLA in healthy donors (dated by TCRdb to 2017 to 2019). The library was produced with the immunoSEQ multiplex PCR assay. The multiplex PCR relied on a mix of 60 forward primers for TCR Vbeta segments and 13 reverse primers for TCR Jbeta segments. Here the immuneACCESS table is served through TCRdb, limited to in-frame sequences with V and J called. Missing clones are a known gap in these copies; in checked studies unresolved V genes cover under half, and the rest lacks a known reason. The sample table shows about 130,000 clones, and roughly four fifths are seen once. The ten largest clones take up about 2.5% of the sample. Sequenced material: PBMCs. The source is a boy aged 2 to 10 in good health and CMV-seronegative.

The V and J genes are TRBV18 and TRBJ1-2; D is unclear. Germline CDR1 reads KGHSH; CDR2 reads LQKENI. The V end lost 0 bases, the J end lost 3 bases, and 5 bases lay between the germline ends. The CDR3 is made up of 13 amino acids. The CDR3 coding sequence is TGTGCCAGCTCACCACCCCCGGACTATGGCTACACCTTC. It encodes CASSPPPDYGYTF.

In its sample, this clone was seen a few times. The J gene is TRBJ2-1, the V gene TRBV29-1, with D unclear. The CDR3 has 12 amino acids. The V gene's germline CDR1 is SQVTM and CDR2 ANQGSEA. The V end was cut by 6 bases, the J end by 4 bases, with 10 bases between. CDR3 region: CSVTTRYNEQFF. The DNA for the CDR3 is TGCAGCGTCACGACTCGGTACAATGAGCAGTTCTTC.

The J gene is TRBJ2-1, the V gene TRBV2; 7 bases align to TRBD1. This CDR3 is built from 14 residues. The trim removed 6 bases at V and 4 bases at J, leaving 6 bases unmatched. Germline V lookup: CDR1 SNHLY, CDR2 FYNNEI. CDR3 protein: CASSTRDRYNEQFF. The CDR3 DNA sequence: TGTGCCAGCAGCACCCGGGACAGATACAATGAGCAGTTCTTC.

The chain uses TRBV13 and TRBJ1-1; no clear D gene. Germline loops: CDR1 PRHDT, CDR2 FYEKMQ (reference sequence). CDR3 size: 14 residues. V lost 3 bases and J 0 bases, leaving 8 bases between the germline ends. The CDR3 sequence: CASSFGDLNTEAFF. The DNA for the CDR3 is TGTGCCAGCAGCTTCGGAGACCTGAACACTGAAGCTTTCTTT.

The rearrangement joins TRBV9 to TRBJ2-1; 10 bases fit TRBD2. Trimming took 2 bases from V and 9 from J; bases not matched to a gene: 11. The germline gives CDR1 SGDLS, CDR2 YYNGEE. This CDR3 region has 16 residues. The CDR3 DNA reads TGTGCCAGCAGCGTTTCTCATGGGACTAGCGTAGGTGAGCAGTTCTTC. As protein: CASSVSHGTSVGEQFF.

The V and J genes are TRBV21-1 and TRBJ2-3; the D call TRBD2 from the table was never checked on the DNA. TRBV21-1 is shown as a pseudogene. CDR3 size: 16 residues. The CDR3 is CASSKRIAGCPDTQYF. DNA for the CDR3: TGTGCCAGCAGCAAGCGGATAGCGGGATGTCCAGATACGCAGTATTTT.

The chain recombines TRBV14 with TRBJ2-1; TRBD2 matches 13 bases. The CDR3 is 15 amino acids. Unmatched junction bases numbered 3, after V lost 1 base and J lost 9 bases. Germline CDR1 and CDR2: SGHDN and FVKESK. CDR3 nucleotide sequence: TGTGCCAGCAGCCAAGTACTAGCGGGGGGGCTTGAGCAGTTCTTC. Its protein is CASSQVLAGGLEQFF.

The rearrangement joins TRBV30 to TRBJ2-7; tentative D call: TRBD1 (5 bases). Trimming removed 1 base at V and 5 bases at J, with 15 bases between. Germline V lookup: CDR1 GTSNPN, CDR2 SVGIG (reference sequence). The CDR3 runs 14 residues. Written as DNA, the CDR3 is TGTGCCTGGAGTGAAACTCTGAAAGGGGACGAGCAGTACTTC. This translates into CAWSETLKGDEQYF.

The genes are TRBV4-1 and TRBJ1-3; D unclear. Per germline, CDR1 MGHRA and CDR2 YSYEKL. V was shortened by 2 bases and J by 0 bases, with 11 bases between the two germline ends. The length of the CDR3 is 16 residues. The CDR3 DNA is TGCGCCAGCAGCCAAAGCGGAGCTGCCTCTGGAAACACCATATATTTT. Its translation is CASSQSGAASGNTIYF.

This clone has only a few counts. CDR3 protein: CASSQDGTGSAEKLFF. CDR3 nucleotides: TGCGCCAGCAGCCAAGATGGGACAGGCTCGGCAGAAAAACTGTTTTTT. The rearrangement uses TRBV4-1 and TRBJ1-4; 8 nucleotides agree with TRBD1. The CDR3 extends over 16 amino acids. The germline V gene has CDR1 MGHRA and CDR2 YSYEKL. Trimming took 0 bases from V and 8 from J; bases not matched to a gene: 8.